The present entry profiles one TCR beta chain with its context. V gave up 4 bases and J gave up 4 bases, with 14 bases separating them. Germline values: CDR1 SGHTA, CDR2 FQGNSA. CDR3 length equals 15 residues. This entry comes from a study of PD-L1 blockade in urothelial cancer. The wider study: When patients started atezolizumab around 2014, it was given at 1,200 mg intravenously every 3 weeks. Median T cell yield per blood sample was 110,000 to 150,000 cells.

Profiled with immunoSEQ multiplex PCR; TCRdb holds only in-frame clones, not every one. Among 35,000 to 45,000 clones listed, roughly nine tenths were seen once. Stated time point: pretreatment peripheral blood. The chain combines TRBV7-2 with TRBJ2-1, with a weak D call TRBD1 (5 bases). The sequence derives from a woman aged 60 to 75 with urothelial cancer. Here the sequenced sample was PBMCs, taken around atezolizumab (anti-PD-L1) treatment. The CDR3 reads CASSSKGLTYNEQFF. CDR3 nucleotides: TGTGCCAGCAGCTCAAAGGGGTTAACGTACAATGAGCAGTTCTTC.